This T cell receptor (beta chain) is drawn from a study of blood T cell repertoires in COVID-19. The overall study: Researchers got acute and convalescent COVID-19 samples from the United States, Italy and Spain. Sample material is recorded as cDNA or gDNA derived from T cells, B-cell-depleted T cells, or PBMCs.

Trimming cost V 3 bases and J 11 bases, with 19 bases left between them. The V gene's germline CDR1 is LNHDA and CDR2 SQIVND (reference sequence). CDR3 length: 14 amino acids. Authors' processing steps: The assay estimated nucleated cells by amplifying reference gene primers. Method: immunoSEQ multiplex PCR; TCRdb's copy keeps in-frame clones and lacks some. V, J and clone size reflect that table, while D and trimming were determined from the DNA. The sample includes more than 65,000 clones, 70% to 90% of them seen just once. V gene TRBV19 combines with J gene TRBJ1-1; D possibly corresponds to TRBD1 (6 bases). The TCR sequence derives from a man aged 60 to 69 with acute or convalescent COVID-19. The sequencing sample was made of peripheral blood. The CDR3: CASSIPRDTLTAFF. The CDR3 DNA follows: TGTGCCAGTAGTATTCCAAGGGACACCCTTACGGCTTTCTTT.